The sample holds one count of the clone carrying this T cell receptor beta chain. The cohort comprised adults aged about 18 to 100 years residing in 20 to 30 US areas. Allocation to cohorts depended on clinical history reported by the participants. This CDR3 is 11 amino acids long. Trimming removed 8 bases at V and 7 bases at J, with 12 bases between. The data stem from a study of blood T cell repertoires in COVID-19. Overall study: The analysed material was cDNA or gDNA that came from T cells, B-cell-depleted T cells, or PBMCs.

Original processing notes: How many nucleated cells were present was estimated from reference gene primer amplification. Produced via immunoSEQ multiplex PCR; TCRdb's table is partial and in-frame only. V and J calls and clone size are given by that table; D and trimming were obtained from the DNA. The repertoire holds about 140,000 clones, with roughly 80% as singletons. This receptor was identified in a woman aged 18 to 35 who had been exposed to COVID-19. The genes are TRBV12-3 or TRBV12-4 and TRBJ2-7; D possibly corresponds to TRBD2 (6 bases). Sequences were obtained from PBMCs or T cells enriched from blood (not recorded which). As DNA, the CDR3 is TGTGCCAGCTCCGCCGGAGGGGAGCAGTACTTC. Translated: CASSAGGEQYF.